The 27 T cell receptor beta chains reported below all come from one sample, sequenced in a study of post-analysis software for immune sequencing data. Study-wide results and limits: Controls showed lower frequencies than patients for a handful of TRBV segments, and TRBV5-6, TRBV5-1 and TRBV20-1 were among these.

Incorporated into the TCR beta cDNA libraries were unique molecular identifiers, which served to reduce PCR and sequencing biases. TCRdb itself ran the PCR reads through MiXCR, one entry per CDR3 protein. This repertoire shows hundreds of thousands of distinct CDR3 sequences, roughly 58% found once; its top ten account for 4.6%. No cognate antigen is known for these TCRs. Sequencing was carried out using blood. These receptors were collected from a girl aged 10 to 17 with multiple sclerosis.

The chain employs TRBV24-1 and TRBJ2-5; D not resolved. The J call is doubtful: the DNA matches TRBJ2-7 better. CDR3 length: 15 amino acids. Per the germline V gene, CDR1 is KGHDR and CDR2 is SFDVKD. The CDR3 nucleotides read TGTGCCACCAGTGATTCTAAATCTCACAACTACGAGCAGTACTTC. Its protein is CATSDSKSHNYEQYF.

The V gene is TRBV15, the J gene TRBJ2-5, with 9 bases that match TRBD1. The end of the DNA aligns better with TRBJ2-7, so the J call may be wrong. The germline V gene has CDR1 LNHNV and CDR2 YYDKDF (reference sequence). This CDR3 spans 14 amino acids. In DNA form, the CDR3 reads TGTGCCACCAGCATAAGGGACAGGGACTACGAGCAGTACTTC. This sequence encodes CATSIRDRDYEQYF.

The CDR3: CATRPGQGSEQFF. CDR3 nucleotide sequence: TGTGCCACCAGACCGGGACAGGGGAGTGAGCAGTTCTTC. The gene calls are TRBV24-1 and TRBJ2-1, with TRBD1 identical over 10 bases. There are 13 residues in the CDR3. With 7 bases clipped from V and 9 bases from J, the junction kept 5 bases outside the gene matches. Germline V gives CDR1 KGHDR, CDR2 SFDVKD.

This CDR3 reads CASSLESRGRPYGYTF. As DNA, the CDR3 is TGCGCCAGCAGCTTGGAATCCAGGGGGCGTCCCTATGGCTACACCTTC. The chain combines TRBV5-1 with TRBJ1-2; 8 nucleotides agree with TRBD1. The J segment lost 4 bases and the V segment lost 0 bases, leaving 8 bases of the junction unmatched. Germline V gene data show CDR1 as SGHRS and CDR2 as YFSETQ. CDR3 length: 16 residues.

V and J are TRBV7-2 and TRBJ1-4; 10 positions agree with TRBD1. CDR1 SGHTA and CDR2 FQGNSA come from the germline V gene. The CDR3 runs to 15 residues. V dropped 3 bases and J dropped 8; count of bases not matched to a gene: 6. The CDR3 region is CASSLGTGDWEKLFF. The CDR3 region has the DNA TGTGCCAGCAGCTTGGGGACAGGGGATTGGGAAAAACTGTTTTTT.

The V call is TRBV20-1, the J call TRBJ1-1; 9 bases map to TRBD1. CDR3 length equals 13 residues. Germline V gene sequence: CDR1 DFQATT, CDR2 SNEGSKA (reference sequence). Trimming removed 6 bases from V and 3 bases from J; junction bases left unmatched: 5. CDR3 amino acids: CSAGGQGHTEAFF. CDR3 in DNA: TGCAGTGCAGGGGGACAGGGTCACACTGAAGCTTTCTTT.

J is TRBJ2-1 and V is TRBV6-6, with 7 bases lining up with TRBD2. J was trimmed by 2 bases and V by 5 bases; bases with no gene match: 9. This CDR3 has 16 amino acids. Germline V gene data show CDR1 as MNHNY and CDR2 as SVGAGI (reference sequence). In DNA form, the CDR3 reads TGTGCCAGCAGTCAACTTGGCGGGGGTCCCTACAATGAGCAGTTCTTC. This encodes CASSQLGGGPYNEQFF.

This rearrangement joins TRBV5-1 to TRBJ1-1; D is possibly TRBD1 (6 bases). The CDR3 spans 16 residues. CDR1 and CDR2 (germline): SGHRS, YFSETQ. Deletions cut 0 bases from V and 1 base from J, with 13 bases between. The CDR3 region is CASSLAHSRGNTEAFF. CDR3 nucleotide sequence: TGCGCCAGCAGCTTGGCCCACTCCAGGGGGAACACTGAAGCTTTCTTT.

The rearrangement joins TRBV5-1 to TRBJ2-6; TRBD2 might be the D (5 bases). The CDR3 is 17 amino acids. Germline lookup yields CDR1 SGHRS and CDR2 YFSETQ. Trimming pared 0 bases from V and 2 bases from J, leaving 12 bases between. The chain's CDR3 is CASSLGPTGAGANVLTF. CDR3 coding DNA: TGCGCCAGCAGCTTGGGGCCCACCGGGGCTGGGGCCAACGTCCTGACTTTC.

This clonotype appeared a few times. The rearrangement joins TRBV20-1 to TRBJ2-1; no reliable D call. The CDR3 is 12 amino acids. With 8 bases removed from V and 5 bases from J, the gap between germline ends came to 13 bases. Germline CDR1 DFQATT, CDR2 SNEGSKA (reference sequence). The CDR3 DNA is TGCAGTCCAGCGCAGGCACACAATGAGCAGTTCTTC. Amino acids: CSPAQAHNEQFF.

Only one count was recorded for this clonotype. The rearrangement links TRBV7-3 to TRBJ1-2; 7 bases align to TRBD1. Germline-derived CDR1 and CDR2 are SGHTA and FQGTGA. J gave up 0 bases and V 3 bases, and 4 bases lay outside the gene matches. The CDR3 is 15 residues long. Written as DNA, the CDR3 is TGTGCCAGCAGCTTGGACAGGCTATCTAACTATGGCTACACCTTC. Encoded protein: CASSLDRLSNYGYTF.

The CDR3 DNA reads as TGCGCCAGCAGCCCCGACTTGGGACAGGGGGCGTATGAGCAGTTCTTC. It specifies CASSPDLGQGAYEQFF. The rearrangement links TRBV4-1 to TRBJ2-1, with 12 bases identical to TRBD1. From germline, CDR1 is MGHRA and CDR2 YSYEKL. The CDR3 loop spans 16 amino acids. The V and J ends lost 4 bases and 8 bases, in that order; junction bases with no gene match: 9.

The chain has TRBV6-6 and TRBJ2-7; 8 nucleotides match TRBD1. The CDR3 loop spans 15 amino acids. The V gene's germline CDR1 is MNHNY and CDR2 SVGAGI (reference sequence). The junction had 5 bases not matched to a gene; V was cut back by 2 bases and J by 2 bases. Here the CDR3 DNA reads TGTGCCAGCAGTTACGCGGCAGGGGGCGCCTACGAGCAGTACTTC. It is translated as CASSYAAGGAYEQYF.

V usage is TRBV28 and J usage is TRBJ1-2, with a tentative D call TRBD1 (5 bases). V dropped 5 bases and J dropped 8 bases, with 12 bases sitting between them. The length of the CDR3 is 12 residues. CDR1 is MDHEN and CDR2 is SYDVKM in the germline V gene. In nucleotides, the CDR3 is TGTGCCAGCAGTCACGGGGGAGGCGGCTACACCTTC. Amino acid sequence: CASSHGGGGYTF.

V usage is TRBV5-1 and J usage is TRBJ1-5, with 7 nucleotides matching TRBD1. With 0 bases clipped from V and 2 bases from J, the junction kept 14 bases outside the gene matches. The germline V gene encodes CDR1 SGHRS and CDR2 YFSETQ. There are 19 residues in the CDR3. CDR3 loop: CASSLGPTGATKGNQPQHF. The DNA of the CDR3 is TGCGCCAGCAGCTTGGGGCCTACAGGGGCGACAAAGGGCAATCAGCCCCAGCATTTT. Complete variable domain (other parts from reference TRBV5-1 and TRBJ1-5): KAGVTQTPRYLIKTRGQQVTLSCSPISGHRSVSWYQQTPGQGLQFLFEYFSETQRNKGNFPGRFSGRQFSNSRSEMNVSTLELGDSALYLCASSLGPTGATKGNQPQHFGDGTRLSIL.

This rearrangement joins TRBV15 to TRBJ2-3, with D possibly matching TRBD1 (9 bases). V lost 3 bases and J 3 bases, leaving 19 bases between the germline ends. In germline, CDR1 is LNHNV, CDR2 YYDKDF (reference sequence). This CDR3 is 17 amino acids long. The CDR3 DNA reads TGTGCCACCAGCAGTGGGACAGGGAGCGGGGGAACAGATACGCAGTATTTT. Translated: CATSSGTGSGGTDTQYF.

To note about this clonotype: The junction does not match germline at one end; this may be a read error. The gene calls are TRBV20-1 and TRBJ2-3; TRBD2 aligns across 9 bases. The CDR3 has 14 residues. Per germline, CDR1 DFQATT and CDR2 SNEGSKA (reference sequence). CDR3 coding DNA: TGCAGGGCTAGAATAGCGGGAGGCACAGATACGCAGTATTTT. As protein: CRARIAGGTDTQYF.

This clonotype occurred a few times. The chain uses TRBV7-9 and TRBJ2-1; TRBD2 matches 7 bases. V was pared by 7 bases and J by 7 bases, with 16 bases of the junction left unmatched. The CDR3 loop spans 16 amino acids. Germline V gene lookup returns CDR1 SEHNR and CDR2 FQNEAQ (reference sequence). CDR3 protein: CASILLSQRELNEQFF. The CDR3, as DNA: TGTGCCAGCATCCTACTATCGCAGCGGGAACTGAATGAGCAGTTCTTC.

V gene TRBV25-1 combines with J gene TRBJ1-2, with D hard to call. The V end lost 6 bases, the J end lost 6 bases, and 20 bases lay between the germline ends. CDR3 size: 15 residues. Germline CDR1 is MGHDK and CDR2 is SYGVNS. The DNA of the CDR3 is TGTGCCAGCAGAAATCGGGGAATGCTGGATGATGGCTACACCTTC. Translated: CASRNRGMLDDGYTF.

This clonotype has just a few counts. This chain joins TRBV2 and TRBJ2-7; 7 nucleotides line up with TRBD1. V gave up 11 bases and J gave up 6 bases; unmatched junction bases: 13. This CDR3 region has 13 residues. Germline V CDR1 and CDR2: SNHLY, FYNNEI. As DNA, the CDR3 is TGTGCCGGGACAGACCAGGGCTCGCGCGAGCAGTACTTC. Its translation is CAGTDQGSREQYF.

V usage is TRBV5-1 and J usage is TRBJ1-4, with D maybe TRBD1 (5 bases). Germline V CDR1 and CDR2: SGHRS, YFSETQ. Trimming shortened V by 0 bases and J by 1 base, and 10 bases separated the two germline ends. This CDR3 comprises 16 residues. In DNA, the CDR3 is TGCGCCAGCAGCTTGGGCCGAGGACAAACTAATGAAAAACTGTTTTTT. Translation gives CASSLGRGQTNEKLFF.

In nucleotides, the CDR3 is TGTGCCAGCAGCGTAGCACAGGTCGCCCATAATGGCTACACCTTC. This translates into CASSVAQVAHNGYTF. The V and J genes are TRBV9 and TRBJ1-2; D might be TRBD1 (5 bases). The germline V gene has CDR1 SGDLS and CDR2 YYNGEE. Trimming cost V 0 bases and J 6 bases, with 15 bases left between them. The CDR3 runs 15 residues. Full variable domain (missing parts from reference TRBV9 and TRBJ1-2): DSGVTQTPKHLITATGQRVTLRCSPRSGDLSVYWYQQSLDQGLQFLIQYYNGEERAKGNILERFSAQQFPDLHSELNLSSLELGDSALYFCASSVAQVAHNGYTFGSGTRLTVV.

The rearrangement uses TRBV9 and TRBJ2-1; TRBD2 matches at 11 bases. The germline V gene has CDR1 SGDLS and CDR2 YYNGEE. The CDR3 covers 15 residues. Trimming removed 3 bases from V and 9 bases from J; junction bases left unmatched: 8. This chain's CDR3 is CASSETSGSSGEQFF. CDR3 nucleotides: TGTGCCAGCAGCGAAACTAGCGGGAGTTCAGGTGAGCAGTTCTTC.

The sample holds a few counts of this clonotype. The chain uses TRBV9 and TRBJ2-5; TRBD1 agrees at 10 bases. Germline values: CDR1 SGDLS, CDR2 YYNGEE. The CDR3 runs 16 residues. J lost 1 base, V lost 4 bases, and 7 bases had no gene match. CDR3 amino acids: CASSTGTGVIQETQYF. Written as DNA, the CDR3 is TGTGCCAGCAGCACTGGGACAGGGGTTATCCAAGAGACCCAGTACTTC.

V usage is TRBV4-1 and J usage is TRBJ2-1, with D possibly matching TRBD2 (6 bases). V was clipped by 4 bases and J by 8 bases, with 15 bases between them. The CDR3 loop spans 14 amino acids. Germline V gene lookup returns CDR1 MGHRA and CDR2 YSYEKL. The CDR3 DNA follows: TGCGCCAGCAGCCTCCCTGTCCGGAGGGATGAGCAGTTCTTC. It is translated as CASSLPVRRDEQFF.

The V and J genes are TRBV18 and TRBJ2-5; weak D call: TRBD1 (6 bases). The germline V and J ends were trimmed by 1 base and 5 bases, with 17 bases remaining between them. This CDR3 is built from 16 residues. Germline lookup yields CDR1 KGHSH and CDR2 LQKENI. CDR3 region: CASSPQRSRGQETQYF. The CDR3 nucleotides read TGTGCCAGCTCACCACAGAGGTCCAGGGGCCAGGAGACCCAGTACTTC.

This clonotype was detected only a few times. CDR3 protein: CSGRVAGHEQFF. The CDR3, as DNA: TGCAGCGGGAGAGTAGCGGGACATGAGCAGTTCTTC. The chain recombines TRBV29-1 with TRBJ2-1; 8 positions agree with TRBD2. This CDR3 has 12 amino acids. J was trimmed by 8 bases and V by 7 bases; bases with no gene match: 7. Germline assignment: CDR1 SQVTM and CDR2 ANQGSEA.